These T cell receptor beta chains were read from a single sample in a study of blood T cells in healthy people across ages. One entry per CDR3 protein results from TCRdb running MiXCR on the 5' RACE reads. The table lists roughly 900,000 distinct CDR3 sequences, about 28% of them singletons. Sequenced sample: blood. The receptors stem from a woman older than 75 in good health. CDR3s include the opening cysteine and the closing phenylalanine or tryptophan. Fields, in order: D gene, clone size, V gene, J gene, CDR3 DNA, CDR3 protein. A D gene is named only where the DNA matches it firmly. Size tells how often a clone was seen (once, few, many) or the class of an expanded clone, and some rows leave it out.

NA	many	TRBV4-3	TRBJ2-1	TGCGCCAGCAGCGGCTTGGAGTCAGCGAAAAAGCAGTTCTTC	CASSGLESAKKQFF
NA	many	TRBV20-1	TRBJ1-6	TGCAGTGCTAGAGACCTCAGAGATTCACCCCTCCACTTT	CSARDLRDSPLHF
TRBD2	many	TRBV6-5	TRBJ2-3	TGTGCCAGCAGATTAGCGGGGGCTAGCACAGATACGCAGTATTTT	CASRLAGASTDTQYF
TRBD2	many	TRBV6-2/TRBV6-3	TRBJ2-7	TGTGCCAGCAGTTTTAGCGGGGGAGTGTACGAGCAGTACTTC	CASSFSGGVYEQYF
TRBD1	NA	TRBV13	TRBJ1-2	TGTGCCAGCAGCTTCCCCGGGACAGGGCAAGGCTCCTACACCTTC	CASSFPGTGQGSYTF
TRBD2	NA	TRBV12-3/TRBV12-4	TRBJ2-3	TGTGCCAGCAGTGGATGGACTAGCGGGAGACGGGGCACAGATACGCAGTATTTT	CASSGWTSGRRGTDTQYF
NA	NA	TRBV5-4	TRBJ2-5	TGTGCCAGCAGCCCCAGAGACCAAGGGACCCAGTACTTC	CASSPRDQGTQYF
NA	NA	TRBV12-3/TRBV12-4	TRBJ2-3	TGTGCCAGCAGTTTTGGGAGAGGGAGCACAGATGCGCAGTATTTT	CASSFGRGSTDAQYF
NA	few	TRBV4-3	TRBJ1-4	TGCGCCAGCAGCCAAGATAGGGCAACCGGTAATGAAAAACTGTTTTTT	CASSQDRATGNEKLFF
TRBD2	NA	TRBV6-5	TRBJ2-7	TGTGCCAGCAGATCAGGGAGGGATACCCAGTACTTC	CASRSGRDTQYF
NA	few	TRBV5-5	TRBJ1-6	TGTGCCAGCAGCGGAACGGGACGGGGGAATTCACCCCTCCACTTT	CASSGTGRGNSPLHF
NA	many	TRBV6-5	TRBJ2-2	TGTGCCAGCAGTTATTTCGGACAGATGAACACCGGGGAGCTGTTTTTT	CASSYFGQMNTGELFF
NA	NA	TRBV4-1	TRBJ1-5	TGCGCCAGCAGCCAAGATGCGGGTAACAATCAGCCCCAGCATTTT	CASSQDAGNNQPQHF
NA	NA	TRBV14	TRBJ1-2	TGTGCCAGCAGCCAAATTGACCAGGCAAACTATGGCTACACCTTC	CASSQIDQANYGYTF
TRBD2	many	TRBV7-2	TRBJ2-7	TGTGCCAGCAGCTTAGCCCTAGCGGTAGCCTACGAGCAGTACTTC	CASSLALAVAYEQYF
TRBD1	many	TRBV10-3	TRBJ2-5	TGTGCCATCAGCGGGGACAGGGGGCACGAGACCCAGTACTTC	CAISGDRGHETQYF
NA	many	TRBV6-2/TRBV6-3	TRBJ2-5	TGTGCCAGCAGCGCCCTGGTAACGGGGCAAGAGACCCAGTACTTC	CASSALVTGQETQYF
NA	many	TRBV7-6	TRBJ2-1	TGTGCCAGCAGCTTAGGGGCCCTATCGTGGGGGGCCGCGGATGAGCAGTTCTTC	CASSLGALSWGAADEQFF
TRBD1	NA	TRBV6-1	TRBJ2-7	TGTGCCAGCAGAGGGGCGGGACAGGGGGCCCTCTACGAGCAGTACTTC	CASRGAGQGALYEQYF
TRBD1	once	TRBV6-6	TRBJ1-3	TGTGCCAGCAGGGCCCAGGGGGGTGCATCTGGAAACACCATATATTTT	CASRAQGGASGNTIYF
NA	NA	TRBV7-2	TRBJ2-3	TGTGCCAGCAGCTTACAGGGTAATACGCAGTATTTT	CASSLQGNTQYF
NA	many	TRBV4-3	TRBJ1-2	TGCGCCAGCAGCCAAGATCAAGGGGTAATCTATGGCTACACCTTC	CASSQDQGVIYGYTF
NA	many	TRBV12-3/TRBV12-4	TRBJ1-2	TGTGCCAGCAGTTTTCCAGGGGCCGCGGGTAACTATGGCTACACCTTC	CASSFPGAAGNYGYTF
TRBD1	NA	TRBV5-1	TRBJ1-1	TGCGCCAGCAGGTACCGGGACAGAGACACTGAAGCTTTCTTT	CASRYRDRDTEAFF
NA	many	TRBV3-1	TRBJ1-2	TGTGCCAGCAGCCAAGATCCGATGGCAAAGGGGATCGGCTACACCTTC	CASSQDPMAKGIGYTF
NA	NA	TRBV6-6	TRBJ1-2	TGTGCCAGCAGACCCGACCGCTATGGCAACACCTTC	CASRPDRYGNTF
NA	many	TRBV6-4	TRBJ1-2	TGTGCCAGCAGTCGGGACGCTGGAGCTAACTATGGCTACACCTTC	CASSRDAGANYGYTF
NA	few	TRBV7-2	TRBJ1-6	TGTGCCAGCAGGTCTAGAGGACTGACGAGCTCCTATAATTCACCCCTCCACTTT	CASRSRGLTSSYNSPLHF
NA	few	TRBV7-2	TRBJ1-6	TGTGCCAGCAGCTTAATAGACCAGGGTTATTATAATTCACCCCTCCACTTT	CASSLIDQGYYNSPLHF
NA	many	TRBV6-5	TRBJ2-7	TGTGCCAGCAGTCGCTGGGGTACCATCTACGAGCAGTACTTC	CASSRWGTIYEQYF
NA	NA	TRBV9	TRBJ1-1	TGTGCCAGCAGCGTAGACTCAGTTGGCACTGAAGCTTTCTTT	CASSVDSVGTEAFF
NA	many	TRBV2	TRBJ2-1	TGTGCCAGCAGTCCAGGTCCCACCTACAATGAGCAGTTCTTC	CASSPGPTYNEQFF
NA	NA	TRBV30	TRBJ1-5	TGTGCCTGGAGTGTAGCCGGGTTAAATCAGCCCCAGCATTTT	CAWSVAGLNQPQHF